Given below is one TCR beta chain in context. This CDR3 has 15 residues. Trimming cost V 0 bases and J 3 bases, with 12 bases left between them. In germline, CDR1 is SGDLS, CDR2 YYNGEE. The data derive from a study of blood T cell repertoires in COVID-19. Study information: T cells, B-cell-depleted T cells, or PBMCs provided the cDNA or gDNA that served as material.

The study counted Cohort 3 donors as recovered given two negative PCRs, clearance, or symptom resolution. Sequencing used immunoSEQ multiplex PCR; TCRdb keeps in-frame clones, though not all of them. The sample lists hundreds of thousands of clones, about 89% occurring once. The clonotype comes from a woman aged 18-29 years who had recovered from COVID-19. V usage is TRBV9 and J usage is TRBJ1-2; no firm D call. The specimen sequenced was PBMCs or T cells enriched from blood (not recorded which). This CDR3 reads CASSVGSGEDYGYTF. As DNA, the CDR3 is TGTGCCAGCAGCGTAGGAAGTGGGGAGGACTATGGCTACACCTTC.